The 3 T cell receptor beta chains presented below share a single source sample, sequenced in a study of shared clonotypes between healthy human individuals. The naive CD8 population came from CD45RO-negative cells selected for CCR7, without terminally differentiated effector memory CD45RA+ cells. Clones were sequenced by immunoSEQ multiplex PCR, and TCRdb holds only the in-frame ones, with some missing. The sample includes some 2.1 million clones, 85% to 95% seen only once; the top ten take roughly 1%. Sequencing was carried out using naive CD8+ T cells sorted from blood. All receptors come from a man aged 18-30 years in good health.

This clone was seen a single time. The chain links TRBV4-3 to TRBJ2-2, with 12 bases aligning to TRBD2. Germline trimming cut 1 base from V and 5 bases from J; bases unmatched to any gene: 11. CDR3 length equals 19 residues. Germline values: CDR1 LGHNA, CDR2 YSLEER. CDR3 sequence reads: CASSQGTSGILYGTGELFF. CDR3 DNA sequence: TGCGCCAGCAGCCAAGGGACTAGCGGGATACTCTACGGTACCGGGGAGCTGTTTTTT.

In regard to this clone: One end of the junction fails to match germline, which may point to a read error. The sample has other DNA sequences that encode this CDR3 too. V and J are TRBV5-1 and TRBJ1-1; 8 bases match TRBD1. CDR1 is SGHRS and CDR2 is YFSETQ in the germline V gene. The CDR3 extends over 14 amino acids. The DNA of the CDR3 is TGCGCCAGCAGTTTGGACAGGGCGAACACTGAAGCTTTCTTT. It specifies CASSLDRANTEAFF.

As for this clone: This sample includes further DNA sequences coding for the same CDR3. The V call is TRBV5-1, the J call TRBJ2-7; D ambiguous. With 2 bases removed from V and 2 bases from J, the gap between germline ends came to 8 bases. CDR1 SGHRS and CDR2 YFSETQ come from the germline V gene. CDR3 length equals 13 residues. For the CDR3, the DNA is TGCGCCAGCAGCTTCGGGCAGACCTACGAGCAGTACTTC. It yields the protein CASSFGQTYEQYF.